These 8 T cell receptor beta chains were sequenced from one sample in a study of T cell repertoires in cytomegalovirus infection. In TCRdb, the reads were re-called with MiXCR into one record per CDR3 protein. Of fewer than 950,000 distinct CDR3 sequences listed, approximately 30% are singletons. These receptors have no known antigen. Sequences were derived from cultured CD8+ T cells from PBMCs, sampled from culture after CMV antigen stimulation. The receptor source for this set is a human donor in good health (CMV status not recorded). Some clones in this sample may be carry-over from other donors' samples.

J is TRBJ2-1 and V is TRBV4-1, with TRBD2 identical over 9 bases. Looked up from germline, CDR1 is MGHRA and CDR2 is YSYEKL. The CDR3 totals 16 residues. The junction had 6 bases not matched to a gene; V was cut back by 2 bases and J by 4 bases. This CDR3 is CASSQFSGGTYNEQFF. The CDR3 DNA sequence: TGCGCCAGCAGCCAATTTAGCGGGGGTACTTACAATGAGCAGTTCTTC.

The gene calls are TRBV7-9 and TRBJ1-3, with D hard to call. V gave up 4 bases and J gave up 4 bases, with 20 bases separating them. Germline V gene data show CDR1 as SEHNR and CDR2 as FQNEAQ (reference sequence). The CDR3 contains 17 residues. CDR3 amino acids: CASSYPRTGESGNTIYF. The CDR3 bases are TGTGCCAGCAGCTACCCTCGGACGGGCGAAAGCGGAAACACCATATATTTT.

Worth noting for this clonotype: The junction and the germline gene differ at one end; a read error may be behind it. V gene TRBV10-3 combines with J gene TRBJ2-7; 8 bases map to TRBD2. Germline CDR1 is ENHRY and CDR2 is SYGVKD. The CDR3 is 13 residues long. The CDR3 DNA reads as TGTTCCATCAGGGAAGGGACTAGTTACGAGCAGTACTTC. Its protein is CSIREGTSYEQYF.

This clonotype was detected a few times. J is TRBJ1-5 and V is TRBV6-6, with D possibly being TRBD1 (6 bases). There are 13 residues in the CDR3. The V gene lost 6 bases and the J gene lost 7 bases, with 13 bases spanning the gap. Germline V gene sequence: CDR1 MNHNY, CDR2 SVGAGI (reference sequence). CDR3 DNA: TGTGCCAGCAGCCCAGGGGAATTGCAGCCCCAGCATTTT. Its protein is CASSPGELQPQHF.

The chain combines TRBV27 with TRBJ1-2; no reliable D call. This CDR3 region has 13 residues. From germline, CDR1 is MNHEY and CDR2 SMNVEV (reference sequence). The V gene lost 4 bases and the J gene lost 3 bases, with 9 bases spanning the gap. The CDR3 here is CASSSRLDYGYTF. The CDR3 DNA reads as TGTGCCAGCAGTTCACGACTGGACTATGGCTACACCTTC.

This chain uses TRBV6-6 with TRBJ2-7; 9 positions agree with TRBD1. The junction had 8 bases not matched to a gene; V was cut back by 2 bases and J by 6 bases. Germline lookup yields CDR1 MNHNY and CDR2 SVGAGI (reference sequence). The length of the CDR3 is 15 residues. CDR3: CASSYPGQGGSEQYV. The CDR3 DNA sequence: TGTGCCAGCAGTTACCCGGGACAGGGAGGTTCCGAGCAGTACGTC.

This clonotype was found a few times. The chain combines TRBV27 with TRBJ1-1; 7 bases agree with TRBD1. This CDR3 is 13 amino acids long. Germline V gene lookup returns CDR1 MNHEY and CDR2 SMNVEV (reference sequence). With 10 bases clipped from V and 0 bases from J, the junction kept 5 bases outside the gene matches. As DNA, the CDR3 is TGTGCCACCCGGACAGGCATGAACACTGAAGCTTTCTTT. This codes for CATRTGMNTEAFF.

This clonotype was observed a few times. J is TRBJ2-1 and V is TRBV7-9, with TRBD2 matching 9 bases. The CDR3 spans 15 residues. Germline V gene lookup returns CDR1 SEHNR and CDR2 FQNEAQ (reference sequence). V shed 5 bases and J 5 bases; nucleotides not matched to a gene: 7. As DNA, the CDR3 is TGTGCCAGCAGCCTTTCCCGGACTAGCGACAATGAGCAGTTCTTC. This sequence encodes CASSLSRTSDNEQFF.